This T cell receptor (beta chain) was sequenced during a study of shared clonotypes between healthy human individuals. Study-wide background: Contributing individuals were two females and three males aged 18 to 49.

Study findings and constraints: Naive subsets, compared against memory subsets, generally had larger estimated richness values. Generation probability values for non-shared clonotypes were lower than those for clonotypes shared by all four donors.

The authors ran the assay at deep level. Assay: immunoSEQ multiplex PCR; the TCRdb copy retains only in-frame clones and omits some. The sample includes around 550,000 clones, approximately 95% of them seen just once. About this clone itself: Its antigen is unidentified.

CD8 cells classed as naive were CD45RO-negative and positively selected for CCR7, excluding terminally differentiated effector memory CD45RA+ cells. The CDR3 loop spans 16 amino acids. This rearrangement joins TRBV21-1 to TRBJ1-2; the table's D call of TRBD1 was not tested on the DNA. TRBV21-1 corresponds to a pseudogene. The sequence was obtained from a young woman in good health. The material sequenced was naive CD8+ T cells sorted from blood. CDR3 sequence (DNA): TGTGCCAGCAGCAAAGATCCCACCGGGACAAACTATGGCTACACCTTC. Translating gives CASSKDPTGTNYGYTF.